Each of the 23 T cell receptor beta chains below was sequenced from the same sample in a study of cytomegalovirus exposure and HLA in healthy donors. Sequenced by immunoSEQ multiplex PCR; TCRdb stores in-frame clones only, minus some. The table records 140,000 to 150,000 clones, roughly 90% of them present only once. The material sequenced was PBMCs. Receptors originate from a man aged 18 to 30 in good health and CMV-seronegative.

The chain joins TRBV7-9 to TRBJ2-5; D unresolved. Trimming left V 4 bases short and J 7 bases short, with 16 bases between. This CDR3 is built from 14 residues. The germline gives CDR1 SEHNR, CDR2 FQNEAQ (reference sequence). The CDR3 region has the DNA TGTGCCAGCAGCTCCTCTGAGAGTGTGTGGACCCAGTACTTC. Amino acids: CASSSSESVWTQYF.

This clone was recorded only once. V and J are TRBV30 and TRBJ1-1; D gene unclear. In germline, CDR1 is GTSNPN, CDR2 SVGIG (reference sequence). The CDR3 is made up of 13 amino acids. Trimming removed 3 bases from V and 0 bases from J, with 8 bases in between. This chain's CDR3 is CAWRRGMNTEAFF. CDR3 nucleotides: TGTGCCTGGAGACGGGGAATGAACACTGAAGCTTTCTTT.

CDR3 residues: CRPQGGTEAFF. In DNA form, the CDR3 reads TGCAGGCCACAGGGAGGGACTGAAGCTTTCTTT. The chain couples TRBV20-1 to TRBJ1-1, with TRBD1 as a possible D gene (6 bases). Germline lookup yields CDR1 DFQATT and CDR2 SNEGSKA (reference sequence). The CDR3 contains 11 residues.

The CDR3 loop reads CASSYGTSGRGQETQYF. CDR3 in DNA: TGTGCCAGCAGCTACGGGACTAGCGGGAGAGGGCAAGAGACCCAGTACTTC. The genes are TRBV9 and TRBJ2-5; TRBD2 agrees at 14 bases. V trimming: 4 bases; J trimming: 2 bases; junction bases outside the gene matches: 7. Germline CDR1 reads SGDLS; CDR2 reads YYNGEE. CDR3 size: 17 residues. Based on the CDR3 plus reference TRBV9 and TRBJ2-5, the full variable domain is DSGVTQTPKHLITATGQRVTLRCSPRSGDLSVYWYQQSLDQGLQFLIQYYNGEERAKGNILERFSAQQFPDLHSELNLSSLELGDSALYFCASSYGTSGRGQETQYFGPGTRLLVL.

This sequence joins TRBV9 and TRBJ1-2; tentatively, D is TRBD1 (6 bases). Trimming removed 3 bases at V and 3 bases at J, with 24 bases between. The length of the CDR3 is 18 residues. Germline V gene sequence: CDR1 SGDLS, CDR2 YYNGEE. The chain's CDR3 is CASSASTGGGENYYGYTF. In nucleotides, the CDR3 is TGTGCCAGCAGCGCATCTACTGGCGGGGGCGAGAACTACTATGGCTACACCTTC.

In this sample, this clone turned up once. The CDR3 reads CASSPLGVAGGEETQYF. Written as DNA, the CDR3 is TGTGCCAGTAGTCCATTGGGGGTAGCGGGAGGGGAAGAGACCCAGTACTTC. The rearrangement joins TRBV19 to TRBJ2-5, with 11 bases lining up with TRBD2. This CDR3 has 17 amino acids. Germline loops: CDR1 LNHDA, CDR2 SQIVND (reference sequence). J gave up 3 bases and V 5 bases, and 11 bases lay outside the gene matches. Combining the CDR3 with reference TRBV19 and TRBJ2-5 gives the whole variable domain DGGITQSPKYLFRKEGQNVTLSCEQNLNHDAMYWYRQDPGQGLRLIYYSQIVNDFQKGDIAEGYSVSREKKESFPLTVTSAQKNPTAFYLCASSPLGVAGGEETQYFGPGTRLLVL.

This rearrangement joins TRBV5-4 to TRBJ1-4; D gene unclear. CDR1 and CDR2 from the germline V gene are SGHNT and YYREEE (reference sequence). The CDR3 sequence is 14 residues long. V was shortened by 2 bases and J by 5 bases, with 10 bases between the two germline ends. CDR3 in amino acids: CASSFGGLNEKLFF. The DNA of the CDR3 is TGTGCCAGCAGCTTTGGCGGGCTCAATGAAAAACTGTTTTTT.

The chain has TRBV5-6 and TRBJ1-2; perhaps TRBD1 as D (6 bases). With 4 bases removed from V and 2 bases from J, the gap between germline ends came to 9 bases. Germline V gene sequence: CDR1 SGHDT, CDR2 YYEEEE. There are 13 residues in the CDR3. The CDR3 DNA follows: TGTGCCAGCAGCCCTGGACAGAACTATGGCTACACCTTC. As protein: CASSPGQNYGYTF.

V and J are TRBV6-1 and TRBJ2-1; TRBD2 is a possible D gene (6 bases). This CDR3 has 19 residues. Trimming removed 1 base at V and 0 bases at J, with 19 bases between. Germline loops: CDR1 MNHNS, CDR2 SASEGT. The CDR3 is CASSEGQGLGRGSYNEQFF. DNA of the CDR3: TGTGCCAGCAGTGAAGGCCAGGGACTTGGAAGGGGCTCCTACAATGAGCAGTTCTTC.

V gene TRBV6-6 combines with J gene TRBJ2-5; weak D call: TRBD2 (5 bases). V lost 5 bases and J 6 bases, leaving 13 bases between the germline ends. This CDR3 spans 13 amino acids. Germline CDR1 MNHNY, CDR2 SVGAGI (reference sequence). The CDR3 protein is CASSPTSMKTQYF. The CDR3 DNA follows: TGTGCCAGCAGTCCTACTAGTATGAAGACCCAGTACTTC.

This clone appeared a single time. V usage is TRBV19 and J usage is TRBJ1-5; possible D gene TRBD1, 6 bases. The CDR3 has 16 amino acids. Germline-derived CDR1 and CDR2 are LNHDA and SQIVND (reference sequence). The V and J ends lost 6 bases and 4 bases respectively, with 19 bases between them. Here the CDR3 DNA reads TGTGCCAGTAGGCCTCCCCAGGGGCAGAGAAATCAGCCCCAGCATTTT. This translates into CASRPPQGQRNQPQHF.

The gene calls are TRBV6-5 and TRBJ1-2; 8 bases fit TRBD1. The CDR3 spans 13 residues. Germline CDR1 MNHEY, CDR2 SVGAGI. The V and J ends lost 6 bases and 3 bases, in that order; junction bases with no gene match: 3. DNA of the CDR3: TGTGCCAGCAGACCGACAGGGGACTATGGCTACACCTTC. It yields the protein CASRPTGDYGYTF.

The rearrangement links TRBV11-3 to TRBJ2-1; perhaps TRBD2 as D (5 bases). V lost 4 bases, J lost 6 bases, and 10 bases lay in between. The CDR3 runs to 13 residues. From germline, CDR1 is SGHNT and CDR2 YENEEA. CDR3 loop: CASSSGWGNEQFF. CDR3 nucleotides: TGTGCCAGCAGCTCGGGGTGGGGCAATGAGCAGTTCTTC.

The rearrangement uses TRBV18 and TRBJ1-1; 7 bases agree with TRBD1. Germline assignment: CDR1 KGHSH and CDR2 LQKENI. V lost 6 bases to trimming and J lost 5 bases; unmatched junction nucleotides: 12. This CDR3 has 15 amino acids. CDR3 protein: CASSPTGLGGTEAFF. DNA of the CDR3: TGTGCCAGCTCTCCGACAGGGTTGGGAGGTACTGAAGCTTTCTTT. Full variable domain (remainder filled in from reference TRBV18 and TRBJ1-1): NAGVMQNPRHLVRRRGQEARLRCSPMKGHSHVYWYRQLPEEGLKFMVYLQKENIIDESGMPKERFSAEFPKEGPSILRIQQVVRGDSAAYFCASSPTGLGGTEAFFGQGTRLTVV.

The genes are TRBV19 and TRBJ1-1; 7 bases align to TRBD1. Germline CDR1 and CDR2: LNHDA and SQIVND (reference sequence). The V gene end was trimmed by 6 bases and the J gene end by 1 base; junction bases not matched to a gene: 14. The CDR3 runs 17 residues. CDR3 nucleotide sequence: TGTGCCAGTAGCCCTAGAGGATGGGGACAGACGAACACTGAAGCTTTCTTT. It specifies CASSPRGWGQTNTEAFF.

The rearrangement joins TRBV9 to TRBJ2-7; 11 bases align to TRBD1. The CDR3 extends over 17 amino acids. After removal of 2 bases from V and 3 bases from J, the junction contained 10 bases not matched to a gene. CDR1 SGDLS and CDR2 YYNGEE come from the germline V gene. The CDR3 sequence is CASSVSPGTGGNYEQYF. The DNA of the CDR3 is TGTGCCAGCAGCGTCAGCCCGGGGACAGGGGGTAACTACGAGCAGTACTTC.

The count of this clone is one. The V call is TRBV27, the J call TRBJ2-5; a weak D match, TRBD2 (5 bases). The V gene lost 3 bases and the J gene lost 4 bases, with 12 bases spanning the gap. The CDR3 has 14 residues. CDR1 and CDR2 from the germline V gene are MNHEY and SMNVEV (reference sequence). The CDR3 is CASSLRTAGETQYF. In nucleotides, the CDR3 is TGTGCCAGCAGTTTGAGGACTGCTGGAGAGACCCAGTACTTC.

The gene calls are TRBV18 and TRBJ2-1; perhaps TRBD1 as D (6 bases). V gave up 2 bases and J gave up 5 bases, with 10 bases separating them. CDR1 KGHSH and CDR2 LQKENI come from the germline V gene. The CDR3 has 14 amino acids. The CDR3 bases are TGTGCCAGCTCACCAAGACAGGCCAACAATGAGCAGTTCTTC. Its translation is CASSPRQANNEQFF.

This chain joins TRBV10-1 and TRBJ2-3; 11 positions match TRBD2. The CDR3 length is 15 residues. J was trimmed by 4 bases and V by 3 bases; bases with no gene match: 3. Germline lookup yields CDR1 WNHNN and CDR2 SYGVQD (reference sequence). The CDR3 DNA reads as TGCGCCAGCAGTGATAGCGGGAGGGCCGCAGATACGCAGTATTTT. It specifies CASSDSGRAADTQYF.

This clone was detected once. The chain links TRBV7-8 to TRBJ2-5, with a possible D match to TRBD2 (5 bases). This CDR3 is 12 amino acids long. Trimming shortened V by 5 bases and J by 4 bases, and 8 bases separated the two germline ends. The germline V gene has CDR1 SGHVS and CDR2 FQNEAQ. In nucleotides, the CDR3 is TGTGCCAGCAGCCAAGGACTAGAGACCCAGTACTTC. This codes for CASSQGLETQYF. The full variable domain, completed using reference TRBV7-8 and TRBJ2-5, is GAGVSQSPRYKVAKRGQDVALRCDPISGHVSLFWYQQALGQGPEFLTYFQNEAQLDKSGLPSDRFFAERPEGSVSTLKIQRTQQEDSAVYLCASSQGLETQYFGPGTRLLVL.

The chain links TRBV7-9 to TRBJ1-1, with D possibly matching TRBD1 (6 bases). The germline V gene has CDR1 SEHNR and CDR2 FQNEAQ (reference sequence). V was pared by 4 bases and J by 4 bases, with 13 bases between. The CDR3 consists of 14 residues. The CDR3: CASSWATGPTEAFF. CDR3 coding DNA: TGTGCCAGCAGCTGGGCTACAGGGCCCACTGAAGCTTTCTTT.

The gene calls are TRBV2 and TRBJ2-7, with D unclear. Germline CDR1 reads SNHLY; CDR2 reads FYNNEI. V gave up 2 bases and J gave up 3 bases, with 5 bases separating them. The length of the CDR3 is 12 residues. The CDR3 DNA reads as TGTGCCAGCAGTGAAAGAGACTACGAGCAGTACGTC. Translated, it gives CASSERDYEQYV.

The chain employs TRBV6-5 and TRBJ1-1, with D unclear. This CDR3 is built from 15 residues. Germline V gene sequence: CDR1 MNHEY, CDR2 SVGAGI. Trimming removed 0 bases at V and 4 bases at J, with 12 bases between. The CDR3 region is CASSYSSAVGTEAFF. Here the CDR3 DNA reads TGTGCCAGCAGTTACTCGTCGGCGGTGGGCACTGAAGCTTTCTTT.